Each of the 24 T cell receptor beta chains below was sequenced from the same sample in a study of human T cells and chemical hapten exposure. Time point here: pre-sensitization, week 0. Noted treatment: therapeutic diphenylcyclopropenone sensitization with weekly scalp DPC. MiXCR, applied by TCRdb to the RACE reads, yields one record per CDR3 protein. The table shows under 90,000 distinct CDR3 sequences, with roughly 9.1% occurring only once. The starting material was whole blood, obtained in connection with sensitization to the hapten diphenylcyclopropenone (DPC). The receptor set was obtained from a woman aged 40-49 years with alopecia areata. Some clones in this sample may be carry-over from other donors' samples.

This clonotype was seen at least ten times. The chain combines TRBV27 with TRBJ2-7; D is possibly TRBD2 (5 bases). V was trimmed by 6 bases and J by 0 bases, leaving 15 bases between them. CDR3 length: 15 amino acids. Per the germline V gene, CDR1 is MNHEY and CDR2 is SMNVEV (reference sequence). CDR3 amino acids: CASRGTGILSYEQYF. The CDR3 DNA follows: TGTGCCAGCAGGGGAACCGGGATCCTCTCCTACGAGCAGTACTTC.

The CDR3 loop is CASSQAGTNNEQFF. The CDR3 DNA reads TGTGCCAGCAGCCAAGCCGGGACTAACAATGAGCAGTTCTTC. The chain is built from TRBV3-1 and TRBJ2-1, with 7 bases lining up with TRBD2. V lost 1 base and J lost 5; bases outside the gene matches: 2. Germline values: CDR1 LGHDT, CDR2 YNNKEL (reference sequence). CDR3 size: 14 residues.

This clonotype was seen at least ten times. The J gene is TRBJ2-7, the V gene TRBV20-1; no reliable D call. CDR1 DFQATT and CDR2 SNEGSKA come from the germline V gene (reference sequence). The CDR3 sequence is 13 residues long. V dropped 3 bases and J dropped 0 bases, with 9 bases sitting between them. The chain's CDR3 is CSASKLGSYEQYF. In DNA form, the CDR3 reads TGCAGTGCTAGTAAACTGGGCTCCTACGAGCAGTACTTC.

This chain links TRBV28 with TRBJ2-1, with TRBD2 matching over 8 bases. The V gene end was trimmed by 6 bases and the J gene end by 7 bases; junction bases not matched to a gene: 5. CDR3 length: 13 amino acids. CDR1 is MDHEN, CDR2 SYDVKM, per germline. CDR3: CASRLSGANEQFF. CDR3 nucleotide sequence: TGTGCCAGCAGACTTAGCGGGGCAAATGAGCAGTTCTTC.

This chain uses TRBV5-6 with TRBJ1-4; 10 nucleotides match TRBD1. Germline CDR1 SGHDT, CDR2 YYEEEE. CDR3 length equals 16 residues. Trimming at V came to 5 bases and at J to 3 bases, leaving 7 bases not matched to a gene. The CDR3 nucleotides read TGTGCCAGCAGTTCGGGACAGGGGAGGTCTAATGAAAAACTGTTTTTT. Amino acid sequence: CASSSGQGRSNEKLFF.

This clonotype has just a few counts. This sequence joins TRBV29-1 and TRBJ1-6; D is perhaps TRBD1 (5 bases). Trimming pared 7 bases from V and 5 bases from J, leaving 9 bases between. Per germline, CDR1 SQVTM and CDR2 ANQGSEA. The CDR3 is 12 amino acids. The CDR3 loop reads CSARGDNSPLHF. CDR3 DNA: TGCAGCGCCCGGGGGGATAATTCACCCCTCCACTTT.

This clonotype came up many times. The CDR3 bases are TGTGCCAGCAGTTTGTCCTGGACAGGGGGTTCTAACTATGGCTACACCTTC. The encoded protein is CASSLSWTGGSNYGYTF. The chain recombines TRBV12-3 or TRBV12-4 with TRBJ1-2; 10 nucleotides align to TRBD1. The V segment lost 3 bases and the J segment 0 bases; nucleotides outside the gene matches: 7. This CDR3 comprises 17 residues.

The chain has TRBV5-6 and TRBJ2-7, with D maybe TRBD1 (6 bases). V was shortened by 3 bases and J by 0 bases, with 10 bases between the two germline ends. CDR3 length: 14 amino acids. From germline, CDR1 is SGHDT and CDR2 YYEEEE. The CDR3 DNA is TGTGCCAGCAGCTCCCCGGACAGCTCCTACGAGCAGTACTTC. It encodes CASSSPDSSYEQYF. Full variable domain (missing parts from reference TRBV5-6 and TRBJ2-7): DAGVTQSPTHLIKTRGQQVTLRCSPKSGHDTVSWYQQALGQGPQFIFQYYEEEERQRGNFPDRFSGHQFPNYSSELNVNALLLGDSALYLCASSSPDSSYEQYFGPGTRLTVT.

There are many counts of this clonotype. V and J are TRBV9 and TRBJ2-1; 7 nucleotides line up with TRBD2. The CDR3 contains 12 residues. With V trimmed by 10 bases and J by 9 bases, 10 bases remained unmatched. The germline V gene encodes CDR1 SGDLS and CDR2 YYNGEE. The chain's CDR3 is CAPRGGVGEQFF. The CDR3 DNA follows: TGTGCCCCCCGGGGAGGGGTAGGTGAGCAGTTCTTC.

This clonotype was counted ten times or more. The rearrangement links TRBV6-2 or TRBV6-3 to TRBJ2-4, with 7 bases matching TRBD1. With 7 bases clipped from V and 0 bases from J, the junction kept 6 bases outside the gene matches. The CDR3 has 15 amino acids. The V gene's germline CDR1 is MNHEY and CDR2 SVGEGT. The CDR3 protein is CASKGQNAAKNIQYF. In DNA, the CDR3 is TGTGCCAGCAAGGGACAGAACGCAGCCAAAAACATTCAGTACTTC.

The chain joins TRBV3-1 to TRBJ2-4; TRBD2 might be the D (6 bases). This CDR3 is 15 amino acids long. V shed 4 bases and J shed 1 base, with 11 bases lying between them. Germline values: CDR1 LGHDT, CDR2 YNNKEL (reference sequence). CDR3 loop: CASSLGTPAKNIQYF. CDR3 sequence (DNA): TGTGCCAGCAGCCTTGGGACTCCTGCCAAAAACATTCAGTACTTC.

This clonotype was observed a handful of times. The chain couples TRBV5-1 to TRBJ1-3, with D hard to call. This CDR3 is built from 15 residues. V was pared by 1 base and J by 2 bases, with 10 bases between. The germline V gene has CDR1 SGHRS and CDR2 YFSETQ. CDR3 region: CASSLSVQPGNTIYF. CDR3 DNA sequence: TGCGCCAGCAGCTTGAGCGTGCAGCCTGGAAACACCATATATTTT.

This clonotype appeared a few times. This chain links TRBV4-1 with TRBJ2-7; 10 nucleotides align to TRBD2. This CDR3 contains 13 residues. Losses at the gene ends were 6 bases for V and 3 bases for J; bases not matched to a gene: 2. CDR1 and CDR2 from the germline V gene are MGHRA and YSYEKL. The CDR3 DNA reads TGCGCCAGCAGGCCTAGCGGGGGCTACGAGCAGTACTTC. This sequence encodes CASRPSGGYEQYF.

The chain is built from TRBV4-1 and TRBJ1-4, with 9 bases that match TRBD1. After removal of 3 bases from V and 10 bases from J, the junction contained 9 bases not matched to a gene. The length of the CDR3 is 15 residues. Germline lookup yields CDR1 MGHRA and CDR2 YSYEKL. The CDR3 region is CASSQAGQGVGKLFF. CDR3 sequence (DNA): TGCGCCAGCAGCCAGGCGGGACAGGGAGTAGGAAAACTGTTTTTT.

This clonotype was recorded many times. The V and J genes are TRBV7-9 and TRBJ2-5; a weak D match, TRBD1 (5 bases). This CDR3 comprises 14 residues. Trimming pared 5 bases from V and 1 base from J, leaving 11 bases between. The germline V gene encodes CDR1 SEHNR and CDR2 FQNEAQ (reference sequence). CDR3 loop: CASSIRGAQETQYF. DNA for the CDR3: TGTGCCAGCAGCATAAGGGGCGCCCAAGAGACCCAGTACTTC.

This clonotype was seen many times. An end of the junction does not agree with germline; a read error may underlie this. The genes are TRBV7-8 and TRBJ1-3; no clear D gene. In germline, CDR1 is SGHVS, CDR2 FQNEAQ. The CDR3 runs to 14 residues. The CDR3 nucleotides are TGTGCCAGCAGCTTGGACCTCTCTGAAAACACCATATATTTT. Protein: CASSLDLSENTIYF.

This clonotype was recorded at least ten times. The rearrangement uses TRBV3-1 and TRBJ1-5, with 7 bases matching TRBD1. The trim removed 2 bases at V and 15 bases at J, leaving 10 bases unmatched. The CDR3 extends over 13 amino acids. The germline V gene has CDR1 LGHDT and CDR2 YNNKEL (reference sequence). The CDR3 DNA follows: TGTGCCAGCAGCCAAAGTGGCTTAGGGGACAGGCATTTT. Translating it yields CASSQSGLGDRHF.

The chain employs TRBV29-1 and TRBJ2-7; D is perhaps TRBD1 or TRBD2 (6 bases each). With 1 base removed from V and 0 bases from J, the gap between germline ends came to 10 bases. CDR1 SQVTM and CDR2 ANQGSEA come from the germline V gene. The CDR3 has 14 amino acids. CDR3 amino acids: CSVEGGGPSYEQYF. CDR3 in DNA: TGCAGCGTTGAAGGTGGGGGGCCCTCCTACGAGCAGTACTTC.

A note on this clonotype: This may stem from a read error, because a much larger clone lies one nucleotide away. The rearrangement links TRBV6-5 to TRBJ2-3; weak D call: TRBD2 (7 bases). The ends were cut back, 5 bases at V and 1 base at J, with 13 bases in the middle. In germline, CDR1 is MNHEY, CDR2 SVGAGI. This CDR3 is 15 amino acids long. This chain's CDR3 is CASSHAGARTDTQYF. CDR3 nucleotides: TGTGCCAGCAGTCACGCGGGGGCCCGCACAGATACGCAGTATTTT.

This clonotype was counted a few times. V usage is TRBV12-3 or TRBV12-4 and J usage is TRBJ1-4; D unresolved. Trimming pared 6 bases from V and 8 bases from J, leaving 16 bases between. This CDR3 is 14 amino acids long. CDR3: CASRPSGGYEKLFF. The CDR3 nucleotides read TGTGCCAGCAGACCTTCGGGAGGTTACGAAAAACTGTTTTTT.

The rearrangement uses TRBV12-3 or TRBV12-4 and TRBJ2-7; D perhaps matches TRBD1 (6 bases). Trimming took off 3 bases at V and 7 bases at J, with 13 bases between the two ends. The CDR3 is 13 amino acids. Here the CDR3 DNA reads TGTGCCAGCAGTTTTTTACCCAGGGGTGAGCAGTACTTC. As protein: CASSFLPRGEQYF.

This clonotype was counted many times. The CDR3 DNA reads as TGTGCCAGCAACGACGGAGCCTCGAACTATGGCTACACCTTC. Translation: CASNDGASNYGYTF. The rearrangement joins TRBV6-2 or TRBV6-3 to TRBJ1-2, with D unresolved. V dropped 7 bases and J dropped 2 bases, with 14 bases sitting between them. CDR1 MNHEY and CDR2 SVGEGT come from the germline V gene. This CDR3 contains 14 residues.

The chain joins TRBV11-3 to TRBJ1-1, with D perhaps TRBD1 (5 bases). Germline CDR1 is SGHNT and CDR2 is YENEEA. The CDR3 is 11 amino acids. V dropped 7 bases and J dropped 10 bases, with 13 bases sitting between them. CDR3 region: CASTNSGGAFF. CDR3 nucleotide sequence: TGTGCCAGCACTAATTCGGGGGGAGCTTTCTTT.

In this sample, this clonotype turned up many times. The CDR3 reads CASSLQGNTEAFF. In DNA, the CDR3 is TGTGCCAGCAGCCTACAGGGTAACACTGAAGCTTTCTTT. V gene TRBV7-2 combines with J gene TRBJ1-1, with D possibly being TRBD1 (6 bases). V was cut by 5 bases and J by 2 bases, with 9 bases left in between. Looked up from germline, CDR1 is SGHTA and CDR2 is FQGNSA. The CDR3 loop spans 13 amino acids.